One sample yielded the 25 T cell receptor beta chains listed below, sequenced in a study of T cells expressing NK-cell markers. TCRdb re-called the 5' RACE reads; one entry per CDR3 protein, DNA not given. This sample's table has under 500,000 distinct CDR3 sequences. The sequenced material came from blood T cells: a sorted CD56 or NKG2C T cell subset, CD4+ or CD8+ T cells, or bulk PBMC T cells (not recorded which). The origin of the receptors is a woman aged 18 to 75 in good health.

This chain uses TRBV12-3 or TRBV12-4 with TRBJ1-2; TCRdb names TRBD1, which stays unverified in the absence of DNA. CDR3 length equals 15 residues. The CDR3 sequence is CASSPGTDQSYGYTF.

The CDR3 here is CASSYTGGPRSYTEAFF. J is TRBJ1-1 and V is TRBV6-5; TCRdb's D call of TRBD1 is untestable without DNA. The CDR3 length is 17 residues. CDR1 is MNHEY and CDR2 is SVGAGI in the germline V gene.

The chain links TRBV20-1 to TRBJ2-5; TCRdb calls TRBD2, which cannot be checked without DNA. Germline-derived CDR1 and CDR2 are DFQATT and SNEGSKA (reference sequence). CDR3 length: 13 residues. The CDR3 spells CSASRQGGETQYF.

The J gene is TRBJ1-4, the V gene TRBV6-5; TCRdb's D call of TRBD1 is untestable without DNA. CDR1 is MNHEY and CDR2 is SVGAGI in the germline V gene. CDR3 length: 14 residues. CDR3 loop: CASSYGDRDGKLFF.

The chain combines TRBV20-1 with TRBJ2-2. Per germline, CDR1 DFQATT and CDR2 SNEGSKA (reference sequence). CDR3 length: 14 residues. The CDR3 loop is CSAPLLLNTGELFF.

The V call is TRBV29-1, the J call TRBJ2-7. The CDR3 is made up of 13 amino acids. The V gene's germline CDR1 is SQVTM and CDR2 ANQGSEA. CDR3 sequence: CSVGSDSPYEQYF.

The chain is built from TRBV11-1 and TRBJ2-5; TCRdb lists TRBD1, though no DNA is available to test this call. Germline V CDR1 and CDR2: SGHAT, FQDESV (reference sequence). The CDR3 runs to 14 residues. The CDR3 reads CASRTRTGPETQYF. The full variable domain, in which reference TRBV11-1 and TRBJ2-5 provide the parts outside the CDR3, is EAEVAQSPRYKITEKSQAVAFWCDPISGHATLYWYRQILGQGPELLVQFQDESVVDDSQLPKDRFSAERLKGVDSTLKIQPAELGDSAMYLCASRTRTGPETQYFGPGTRLLVL.

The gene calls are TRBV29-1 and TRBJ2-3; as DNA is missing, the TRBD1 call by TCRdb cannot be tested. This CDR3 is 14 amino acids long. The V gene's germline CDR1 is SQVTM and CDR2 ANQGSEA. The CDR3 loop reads CSVEGGTNTDTQYF.

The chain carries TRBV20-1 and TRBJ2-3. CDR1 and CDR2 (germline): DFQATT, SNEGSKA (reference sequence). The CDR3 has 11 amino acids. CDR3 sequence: CSAPMGDTQYF.

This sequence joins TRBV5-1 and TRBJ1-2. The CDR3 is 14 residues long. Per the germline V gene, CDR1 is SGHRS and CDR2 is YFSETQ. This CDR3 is CASSLEEVSGGYTF.

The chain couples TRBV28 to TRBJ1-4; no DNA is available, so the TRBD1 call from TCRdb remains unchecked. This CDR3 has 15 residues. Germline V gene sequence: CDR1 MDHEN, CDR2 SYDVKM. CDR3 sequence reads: CASRRTGATNEKLFF.

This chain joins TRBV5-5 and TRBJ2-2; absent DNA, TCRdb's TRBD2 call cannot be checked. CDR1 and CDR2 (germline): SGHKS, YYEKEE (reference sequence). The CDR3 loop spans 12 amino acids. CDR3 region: CASSSSPGELFF.

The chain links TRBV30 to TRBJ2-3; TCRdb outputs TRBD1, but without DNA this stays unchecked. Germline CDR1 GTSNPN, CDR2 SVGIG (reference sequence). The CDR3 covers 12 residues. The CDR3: CAWSQGVDTQYF.

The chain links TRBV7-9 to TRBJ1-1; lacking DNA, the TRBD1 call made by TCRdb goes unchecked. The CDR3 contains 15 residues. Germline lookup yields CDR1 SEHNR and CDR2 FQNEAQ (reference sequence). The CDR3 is CASSQSIQGHTEAFF. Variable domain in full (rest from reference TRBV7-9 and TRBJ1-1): DTGVSQNPRHKITKRGQNVTFRCDPISEHNRLYWYRQTLGQGPEFLTYFQNEAQLEKSRLLSDRFSAERPKGSFSTLEIQRTEQGDSAMYLCASSQSIQGHTEAFFGQGTRLTVV.

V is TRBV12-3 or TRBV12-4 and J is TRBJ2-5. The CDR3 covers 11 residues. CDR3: CASSLSRTQYF.

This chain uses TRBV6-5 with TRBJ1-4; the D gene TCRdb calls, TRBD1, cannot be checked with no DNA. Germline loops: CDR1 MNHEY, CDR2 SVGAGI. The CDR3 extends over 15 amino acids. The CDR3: CASSYLGNRVEKLFF.

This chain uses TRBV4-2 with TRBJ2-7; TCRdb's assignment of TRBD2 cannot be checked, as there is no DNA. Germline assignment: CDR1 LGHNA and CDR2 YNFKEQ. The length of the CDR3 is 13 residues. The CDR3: CASSLGTRSEQYF.

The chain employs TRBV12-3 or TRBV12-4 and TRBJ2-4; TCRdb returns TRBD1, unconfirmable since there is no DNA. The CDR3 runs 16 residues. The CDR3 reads CASSFLSWGAKNIQYF.

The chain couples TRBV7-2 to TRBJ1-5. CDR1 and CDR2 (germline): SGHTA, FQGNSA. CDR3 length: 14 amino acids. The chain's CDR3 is CASSLFQANQPQHF.

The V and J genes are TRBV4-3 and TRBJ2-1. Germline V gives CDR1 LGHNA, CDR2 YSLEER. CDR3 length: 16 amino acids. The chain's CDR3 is CASSQEAASTYNEQFF.

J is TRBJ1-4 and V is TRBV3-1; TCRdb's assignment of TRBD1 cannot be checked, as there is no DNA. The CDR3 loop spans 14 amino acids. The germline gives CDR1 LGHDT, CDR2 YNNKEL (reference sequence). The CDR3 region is CASSHYGGTEKLFF.

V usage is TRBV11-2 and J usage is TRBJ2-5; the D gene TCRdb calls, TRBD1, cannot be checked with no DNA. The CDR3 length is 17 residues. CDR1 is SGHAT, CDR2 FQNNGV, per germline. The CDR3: CASSLGPGTVFQETQYF.

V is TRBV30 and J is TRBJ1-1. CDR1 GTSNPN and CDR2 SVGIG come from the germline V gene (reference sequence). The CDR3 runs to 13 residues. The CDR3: CAGLEGMNTEAFF.

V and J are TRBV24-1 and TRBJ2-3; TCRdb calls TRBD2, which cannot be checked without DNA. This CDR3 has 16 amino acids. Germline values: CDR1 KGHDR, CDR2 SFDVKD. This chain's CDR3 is CATSDLTGRDTDTQYF.

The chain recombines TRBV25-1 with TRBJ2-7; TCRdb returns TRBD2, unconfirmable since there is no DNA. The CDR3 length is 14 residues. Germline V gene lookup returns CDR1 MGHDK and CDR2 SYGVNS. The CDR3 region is CASSESLAGYEQYF.